This TCR beta chain was identified during a study of CD4+ T cells in melanoma. Study-wide results and limits: CD8+ T cell, macrophage and B cell function reportedly correlated with neoantigen-specific CD4+ T cells.

With regard to this clone: The antigen remains undetermined.

Sequencing used immunoSEQ multiplex PCR; TCRdb keeps in-frame clones, though not all of them. Of about 140,000 clones in the sample, approximately 91% were seen once. This TCR came from a human donor with melanoma.

As DNA, the CDR3 is TGCGCCAGCAGCTTACCCAGCGGGGTGAGCACAGATACGCAGTATTTT. It translates to CASSLPSGVSTDTQYF. The chain joins TRBV5-1 to TRBJ2-3, with 7 bases that match TRBD2. V lost 2 bases to trimming and J lost 0 bases; unmatched junction nucleotides: 6. This CDR3 spans 16 amino acids. Germline lookup yields CDR1 SGHRS and CDR2 YFSETQ.